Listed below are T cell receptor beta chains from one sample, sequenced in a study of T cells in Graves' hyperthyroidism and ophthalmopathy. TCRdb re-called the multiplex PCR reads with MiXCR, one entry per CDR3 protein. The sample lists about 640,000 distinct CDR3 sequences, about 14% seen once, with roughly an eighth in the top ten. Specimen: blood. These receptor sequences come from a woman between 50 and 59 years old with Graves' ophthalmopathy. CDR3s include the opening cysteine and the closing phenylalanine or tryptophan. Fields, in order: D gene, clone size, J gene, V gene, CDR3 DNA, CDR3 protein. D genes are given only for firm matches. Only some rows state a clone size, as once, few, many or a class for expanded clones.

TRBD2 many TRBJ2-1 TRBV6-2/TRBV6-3 TGTGCCAAGGTAGCGGGAGGTACGACTGAGCAGTTCTTC CAKVAGGTTEQFF
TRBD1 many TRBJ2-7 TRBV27 TGTGCCAGCAGTCTGACAGGGGGCGCGGACTACGAGCAGTACTTC CASSLTGGADYEQYF
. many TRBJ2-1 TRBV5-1 TGCGCCAGCAGCTCTACTACCTCCTACAATGAGCAGTTCTTC CASSSTTSYNEQFF
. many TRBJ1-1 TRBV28 TGTGCCAGCAGTTCAAACTCCTGGGTGAGGAACACTGAAGCTTTCTTT CASSSNSWVRNTEAFF
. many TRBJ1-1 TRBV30 TGTGCCTGGAGAAATAAGCGGAACACTGAAGCTTTCTTT CAWRNKRNTEAFF
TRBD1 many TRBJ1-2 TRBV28 TGTGCCAGCAGCGCAGGACAGGGACTCCGGAACTATGGCTACACCTTC CASSAGQGLRNYGYTF
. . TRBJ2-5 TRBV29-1 TGCAGCGTAGGGGTAGCCGTAGGGACCCAGTACTTC CSVGVAVGTQYF
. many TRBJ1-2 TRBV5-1 TGCGCCAGCAGCCCTCAGACCGTTGCTAACTATGGCTACACCTTC CASSPQTVANYGYTF
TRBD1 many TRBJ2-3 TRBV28 TGTGCCAGCAGCTCAAGACAGGGAAAGGGGACAGATACGCAGTATTTT CASSSRQGKGTDTQYF
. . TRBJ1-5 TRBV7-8 TGTGCCAGCAGCTTAGCTCGGCAGGCTTATAGCAATCAGCCCCAGCATTTT CASSLARQAYSNQPQHF
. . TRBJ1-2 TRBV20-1 TGCAGTGCTAGCCCTCGGACTTTTAACTATGGCTACACCTTC CSASPRTFNYGYTF
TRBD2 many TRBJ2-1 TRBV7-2 TGTGCCAGCAGCTTTAGCGGGACCAATGAGCAGTTCTTC CASSFSGTNEQFF
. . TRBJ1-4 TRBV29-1 TGCAGCGCGATAGGACAGCTTAATGAAAAACTGTTTTTT CSAIGQLNEKLFF
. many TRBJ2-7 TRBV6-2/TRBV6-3 TGTGCCAGCAGATGGACAGCATCCTACGAGCAGTACTTC CASRWTASYEQYF
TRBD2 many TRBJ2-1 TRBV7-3 TGTGCCAGCAGCTTAACGGGCGGGAGTCGGTCTCATGAGCAGTTCTTC CASSLTGGSRSHEQFF
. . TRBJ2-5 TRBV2 TGTGCCAGCCTCGAAAGGGGGTCACTGGGGGAGACCCAGTACTTC CASLERGSLGETQYF